These T cell receptor beta chains were read from a single sample in a study of blood T cells in healthy people across ages. TCRdb processed the 5' RACE reads anew with MiXCR; each CDR3 protein has one entry. This table has some 940,000 distinct CDR3 sequences, 25% to 35% appearing once. Separately, the same data were catalogued under a study of T cells of mothers and their children.

Sequencing input: blood. These receptors originate from a woman in her 40s in good health. Each CDR3 is given with its conserved first and last residue. A D gene is named only where the DNA matches it firmly. Size tells how often a clone was seen (once, few, many) or the class of an expanded clone, and some rows leave it out.

abundance	v_gene	j_gene	d_gene	CDR3aa	CDR3nt
NA	TRBV3-1	TRBJ2-1	TRBD2	CASNQGLAGTEQFF	TGTGCCAGCAACCAAGGGCTAGCGGGGACTGAGCAGTTCTTC
once	TRBV7-6	TRBJ1-5	NA	CASSLEPGGSQPQHF	TGTGCCAGCAGCTTAGAACCTGGGGGCAGTCAGCCCCAGCATTTT
many	TRBV10-3	TRBJ1-1	TRBD1	CAISLNRGTEAFF	TGTGCCATCAGTTTAAACAGGGGGACTGAAGCTTTCTTT
NA	TRBV20-1	TRBJ2-3	TRBD2	CSARSGGARDTQYF	TGCAGTGCTAGAAGCGGGGGGGCAAGAGATACGCAGTATTTT
few	TRBV10-3	TRBJ1-2	TRBD1	CAISGDRGLGGYTF	TGTGCCATCAGCGGAGACAGGGGGCTTGGAGGCTACACCTTC
few	TRBV12-3/TRBV12-4	TRBJ1-1	NA	CASSLAIRISNTEAFF	TGTGCCAGCAGTTTAGCGATAAGGATATCGAACACTGAAGCTTTCTTT
few	TRBV12-3/TRBV12-4	TRBJ2-3	TRBD2	CASSAVVGGWSDTQYF	TGTGCCAGCAGTGCCGTGGTCGGGGGGTGGTCAGATACGCAGTATTTT
few	TRBV19	TRBJ2-1	TRBD1	CASGRDRGNEQFF	TGTGCCAGTGGCCGGGACAGAGGAAATGAGCAGTTCTTC
few	TRBV5-1	TRBJ2-5	TRBD1	CASSLETGGRAQYF	TGCGCCAGCAGCTTGGAGACAGGGGGTCGGGCCCAGTACTTC
many	TRBV6-4	TRBJ2-7	TRBD2	CASSEGLRTYEQYF	TGTGCCAGCAGTGAGGGACTAAGGACCTACGAGCAGTACTTC
NA	TRBV20-1	TRBJ2-5	NA	CSARDGGSLSETQYF	TGCAGTGCTAGAGATGGGGGCAGCCTTTCAGAGACCCAGTACTTC
few	TRBV2	TRBJ1-1	NA	CASSELGVNTEAFF	TGTGCCAGCAGTGAATTAGGAGTGAACACTGAAGCTTTCTTT
many	TRBV28	TRBJ1-2	TRBD1	CASSLDRGHGYTF	TGTGCCAGCAGCTTGGACAGGGGACATGGCTACACCTTC
many	TRBV7-2	TRBJ2-3	NA	CASSLTGLVTDTQYF	TGTGCCAGCAGCTTAACAGGACTCGTCACAGATACGCAGTATTTT
few	TRBV14	TRBJ1-1	NA	CASSPTGYGTEAFF	TGTGCCAGCAGCCCGACAGGTTACGGCACTGAAGCTTTCTTT
many	TRBV12-3/TRBV12-4	TRBJ2-3	TRBD2	CASSHLAGGWADTQYF	TGTGCCAGCAGTCACCTAGCGGGGGGGTGGGCAGATACGCAGTATTTT